This passage covers 20 T cell receptor beta chains from one sample sequenced in a study of blood T cells in healthy people across ages. The use of a sample-barcoded 5' primer and a J-beta primer mix characterized a second PCR of roughly 6 to 11 cycles. Via MiXCR, TCRdb re-called the 5' RACE reads, giving one row per CDR3 protein. The table lists 790,000 or so distinct CDR3 sequences, roughly 56% of them singletons. Sequenced input: blood. These receptors originate from a man between 40 and 49 years old in good health.

This clonotype was seen only a few times. The chain recombines TRBV28 with TRBJ2-3; D call uncertain. Germline CDR1 and CDR2: MDHEN and SYDVKM. V was shortened by 4 bases and J by 0 bases, with 11 bases between the two germline ends. The CDR3 runs 15 residues. The CDR3 reads CASSWSETSTDTQYF. Here the CDR3 DNA reads TGTGCCAGCAGTTGGTCAGAAACTAGCACAGATACGCAGTATTTT.

This clonotype was seen a single time. V and J are TRBV7-9 and TRBJ1-5; D is unresolved. The germline gives CDR1 SEHNR, CDR2 FQNEAQ (reference sequence). V was cut by 1 base and J by 1 base, with 11 bases left in between. The length of the CDR3 is 16 residues. The DNA of the CDR3 is TGTGCCAGCAGCTTAGTTGGTACAGCCAGCAATCAGCCCCAGCATTTT. The encoded protein is CASSLVGTASNQPQHF. The full variable domain, rest sourced from reference TRBV7-9 and TRBJ1-5, is DTGVSQNPRHKITKRGQNVTFRCDPISEHNRLYWYRQTLGQGPEFLTYFQNEAQLEKSRLLSDRFSAERPKGSFSTLEIQRTEQGDSAMYLCASSLVGTASNQPQHFGDGTRLSIL.

This clonotype was observed a handful of times. The chain recombines TRBV28 with TRBJ2-7; 9 bases map to TRBD1. This CDR3 comprises 15 residues. Germline loops: CDR1 MDHEN, CDR2 SYDVKM. V shed 4 bases, J shed 3 bases, and the junction held 7 bases outside the gene matches. The CDR3 protein is CASSSRDRAIYEQYF. The CDR3 coding sequence is TGTGCCAGCAGTTCCCGGGACAGGGCCATCTACGAGCAGTACTTC.

This clonotype was seen ten or more times. The chain recombines TRBV7-9 with TRBJ1-2; D might be TRBD1 (6 bases). Germline V gene data show CDR1 as SEHNR and CDR2 as FQNEAQ (reference sequence). CDR3 size: 13 residues. V was shortened by 5 bases and J by 2 bases, with 9 bases between the two germline ends. Here the CDR3 reads CASSRTENYGYTF. Here the CDR3 DNA reads TGTGCCAGCAGCCGGACAGAGAACTATGGCTACACCTTC.

V and J are TRBV7-9 and TRBJ2-1; D uncertain. V was shortened by 4 bases and J by 9 bases, with 10 bases between the two germline ends. Per the germline V gene, CDR1 is SEHNR and CDR2 is FQNEAQ (reference sequence). The CDR3 sequence is 12 residues long. CDR3 nucleotides: TGTGCCAGCAGCTCAAATATGGGTGAGCAGTTCTTC. As protein: CASSSNMGEQFF. Filled out from reference TRBV7-9 and TRBJ2-1, the complete variable domain reads DTGVSQNPRHKITKRGQNVTFRCDPISEHNRLYWYRQTLGQGPEFLTYFQNEAQLEKSRLLSDRFSAERPKGSFSTLEIQRTEQGDSAMYLCASSSNMGEQFFGPGTRLTVL.

The chain is built from TRBV20-1 and TRBJ2-5; 7 bases agree with TRBD2. Germline V gene sequence: CDR1 DFQATT, CDR2 SNEGSKA (reference sequence). With V trimmed by 1 base and J by 4 bases, 3 bases remained unmatched. CDR3 size: 13 residues. CDR3 DNA sequence: TGCAGTGCTAGAGTGCCTAGCGGAGAGACCCAGTACTTC. Its translation: CSARVPSGETQYF.

A word on this clonotype: The junction departs from the called germline gene at one end, perhaps through a read error. The chain carries TRBV28 and TRBJ2-7, with 8 bases fitting TRBD1. CDR1 is MDHEN and CDR2 is SYDVKM in the germline V gene. The CDR3 spans 14 residues. The chain's CDR3 is CTSSFGTGGYEQYF. CDR3 DNA: TGTACCAGCAGTTTTGGGACAGGAGGCTACGAGCAGTACTTC.

Comment on this clonotype: Mismatch with germline at one junction end may stem from a read error. The V and J genes are TRBV5-1 and TRBJ2-7, with TRBD2 as a possible D gene (6 bases). The germline gives CDR1 SGHRS, CDR2 YFSETQ. The CDR3 is made up of 15 amino acids. The CDR3 region has the DNA TGCGCCAGCAACTTGGGGCCGGGAGCAATTTACGAGCAGTACTTC. Amino acid sequence: CASNLGPGAIYEQYF.

This clonotype was found a few times. J is TRBJ2-1 and V is TRBV20-1; 12 nucleotides align to TRBD2. The CDR3 extends over 14 amino acids. Germline CDR1 DFQATT, CDR2 SNEGSKA (reference sequence). The V gene end was trimmed by 2 bases and the J gene end by 12 bases; junction bases not matched to a gene: 8. CDR3 coding DNA: TGCAGTGCTAGATCTAGCGGGGGGGCGGAACGGCAGTTCTTC. Its protein product is CSARSSGGAERQFF.

The chain combines TRBV21-1 with TRBJ1-4. TRBV21-1 is labeled a pseudogene. CDR3 length: 15 amino acids. CDR3 loop: CASSNPGGPFEKLFF. The CDR3 region has the DNA TGTGCCAGCAGCAACCCGGGGGGCCCATTTGAAAAACTGTTTTTT.

The chain combines TRBV5-1 with TRBJ2-7, with 8 bases aligning to TRBD1. The CDR3 runs to 15 residues. With 4 bases clipped from V and 6 bases from J, the junction kept 12 bases outside the gene matches. Germline loops: CDR1 SGHRS, CDR2 YFSETQ. The CDR3 coding sequence is TGCGCCAGCAGCCCTGGACAGGGTAGGATTTCCGAGCAGTACTTC. As protein: CASSPGQGRISEQYF. Looking up the rest from reference TRBV5-1 and TRBJ2-7 gives the full variable domain: KAGVTQTPRYLIKTRGQQVTLSCSPISGHRSVSWYQQTPGQGLQFLFEYFSETQRNKGNFPGRFSGRQFSNSRSEMNVSTLELGDSALYLCASSPGQGRISEQYFGPGTRLTVT.

The chain joins TRBV12-5 to TRBJ2-7; D unclear. The V end was cut by 0 bases, the J end by 5 bases, with 14 bases between. CDR1 is LGHNT, CDR2 FRNRAP, per germline. The CDR3 is made up of 15 amino acids. The chain's CDR3 is CASGLVPPCFNEQYF. CDR3 nucleotides: TGTGCTAGTGGTTTGGTACCTCCGTGCTTCAACGAGCAGTACTTC. Based on the CDR3 plus reference TRBV12-5 and TRBJ2-7, the full variable domain is DARVTQTPRHKVTEMGQEVTMRCQPILGHNTVFWYRQTMMQGLELLAYFRNRAPLDDSGMPKDRFSAEMPDATLATLKIQPSEPRDSAVYFCASGLVPPCFNEQYFGPGTRLTVT.

The gene calls are TRBV28 and TRBJ2-2; tentative D call: TRBD1 (6 bases). Per the germline V gene, CDR1 is MDHEN and CDR2 is SYDVKM. The CDR3 loop spans 17 amino acids. V lost 4 bases and J 5 bases, leaving 20 bases between the germline ends. The CDR3 DNA is TGTGCCAGCAGTTCCCCCACCCCACAGGGAACTACCGGGGAGCTGTTTTTT. It is translated as CASSSPTPQGTTGELFF.

The chain employs TRBV12-3 or TRBV12-4 and TRBJ2-1; D possibly corresponds to TRBD2 (6 bases). V gave up 3 bases and J gave up 6 bases, with 21 bases separating them. The CDR3 spans 17 residues. The CDR3 bases are TGTGCCAGCAGTTTTCAGGGAGGTGTAGTGTTGAGCAATGAGCAGTTCTTC. Translating gives CASSFQGGVVLSNEQFF.

Note on this clonotype: This could be a read error, since a much larger clone is one nucleotide away. The V and J genes are TRBV20-1 and TRBJ1-2; D unresolved. Germline CDR1 reads DFQATT; CDR2 reads SNEGSKA (reference sequence). The CDR3 is 13 residues long. As DNA, the CDR3 is TGCAGTGCTAGTGTGGGCCGTCGGTATGGCTACGCCTTC. Residues: CSASVGRRYGYAF.

The rearrangement joins TRBV21-1 to TRBJ2-1; TRBD2, the table's D call, lacks a check against the DNA. TRBV21-1 is annotated as a pseudogene. The CDR3 spans 20 residues. CDR3 bases: TGTGCCAGCAGCAAAGCGGGGACTAGCGGGAGGGTGTGGACCTACAATGAGCAGTTCTTC. This sequence encodes CASSKAGTSGRVWTYNEQFF.

This chain links TRBV10-3 with TRBJ2-1, with 12 bases aligning to TRBD2. The end of the DNA is better explained by TRBJ2-7, so the J call may be wrong. The CDR3 runs to 13 residues. Germline V gives CDR1 ENHRY, CDR2 SYGVKD. CDR3 nucleotide sequence: TGTGCCATCAAGCTAGCGGGAGGGGATGAGCAGTACTTC. Translation gives CAIKLAGGDEQYF.

CDR3 in DNA: TGCAGCGTTGGGGCAGGGTTGTACAATGAGCAGTTCTTC. Translation gives CSVGAGLYNEQFF. The chain carries TRBV29-1 and TRBJ2-1; D is perhaps TRBD1 (5 bases). The CDR3 is 13 residues long. The V end lost 4 bases, the J end lost 4 bases, and 11 bases lay between the germline ends. Germline V lookup: CDR1 SQVTM, CDR2 ANQGSEA.

The chain has TRBV10-3 and TRBJ2-7, with 7 bases aligning to TRBD2. The CDR3 is made up of 14 amino acids. J was trimmed by 3 bases and V by 3 bases; bases with no gene match: 5. Germline V CDR1 and CDR2: ENHRY, SYGVKD. CDR3 in amino acids: CAISEGREGYEQYF. The CDR3 DNA reads TGTGCCATCAGTGAAGGCAGGGAGGGCTACGAGCAGTACTTC.

The J gene is TRBJ2-1, the V gene TRBV7-8, with D perhaps TRBD1 or TRBD2 (5 bases each). CDR3 length equals 16 residues. V was pared by 1 base and J by 4 bases, with 14 bases between. Germline V CDR1 and CDR2: SGHVS, FQNEAQ. The CDR3: CASSLDLAGGYNEQFF. Written as DNA, the CDR3 is TGTGCCAGCAGCTTAGACTTAGCTGGGGGATACAATGAGCAGTTCTTC.